The text below deals with one TCR beta chain. Its antigen is not identified. This specimen comes from a study of cytomegalovirus exposure and HLA in healthy donors. Overall study results and limits: Both high specificity and high sensitivity reportedly marked the classifier's diagnosis of cytomegalovirus status. The investigators catalogued 150 to 200 TCR beta chains as cytomegalovirus-associated.

The ends lost 4 bases at V and 4 bases at J; junction bases unmatched: 5. Germline V gives CDR1 ENHRY, CDR2 SYGVKD. CDR3 size: 14 residues. PCR amplification relied on 60 Vbeta primers (plus 13 Jbeta primers). Sequencing used immunoSEQ multiplex PCR; TCRdb keeps in-frame clones, though not all of them. The sample shows 120,000 to 150,000 clones, 70% to 80% of them seen only once. The sample taken for sequencing was PBMCs. The clonotype originates from a young man in good health and CMV-seronegative. This rearrangement joins TRBV10-3 to TRBJ1-2, with 8 bases that match TRBD1. This CDR3 is CAISAGQGAYGYTF. The DNA of the CDR3 is TGTGCCATCAGTGCTGGACAGGGTGCCTATGGCTACACCTTC.